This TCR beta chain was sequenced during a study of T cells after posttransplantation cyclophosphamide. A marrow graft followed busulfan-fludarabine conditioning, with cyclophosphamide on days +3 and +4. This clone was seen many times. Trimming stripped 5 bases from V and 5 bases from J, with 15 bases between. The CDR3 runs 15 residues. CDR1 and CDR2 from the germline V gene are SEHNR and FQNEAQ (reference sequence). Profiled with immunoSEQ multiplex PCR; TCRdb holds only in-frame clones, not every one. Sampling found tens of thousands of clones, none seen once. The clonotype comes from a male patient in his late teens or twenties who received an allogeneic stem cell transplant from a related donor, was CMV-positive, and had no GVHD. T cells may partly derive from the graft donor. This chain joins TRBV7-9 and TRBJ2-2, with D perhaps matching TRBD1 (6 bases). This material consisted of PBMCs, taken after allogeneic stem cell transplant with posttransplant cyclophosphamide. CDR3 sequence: CASSLTGTITGELFF. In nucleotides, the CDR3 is TGTGCCAGCAGCCTTACCGGGACAATTACCGGGGAGCTGTTTTTT.